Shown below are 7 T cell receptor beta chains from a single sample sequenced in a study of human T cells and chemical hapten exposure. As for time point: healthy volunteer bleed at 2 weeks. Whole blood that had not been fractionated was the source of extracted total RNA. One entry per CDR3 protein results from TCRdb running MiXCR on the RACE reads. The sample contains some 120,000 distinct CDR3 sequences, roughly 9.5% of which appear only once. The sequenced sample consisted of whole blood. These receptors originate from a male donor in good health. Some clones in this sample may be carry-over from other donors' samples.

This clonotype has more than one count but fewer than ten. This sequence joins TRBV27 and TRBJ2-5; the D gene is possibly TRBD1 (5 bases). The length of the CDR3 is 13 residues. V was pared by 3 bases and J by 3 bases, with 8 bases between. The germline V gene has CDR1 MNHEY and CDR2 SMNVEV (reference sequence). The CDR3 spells CASSLMTEETQYF. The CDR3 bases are TGTGCCAGCAGTTTGATGACAGAAGAGACCCAGTACTTC.

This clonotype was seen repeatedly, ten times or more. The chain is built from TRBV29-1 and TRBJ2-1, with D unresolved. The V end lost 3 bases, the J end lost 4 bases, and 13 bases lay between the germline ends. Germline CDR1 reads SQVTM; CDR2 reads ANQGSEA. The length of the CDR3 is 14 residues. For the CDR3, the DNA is TGCAGCGTTGATTACCTAGTGGGGTACAATGAGCAGTTCTTC. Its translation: CSVDYLVGYNEQFF.

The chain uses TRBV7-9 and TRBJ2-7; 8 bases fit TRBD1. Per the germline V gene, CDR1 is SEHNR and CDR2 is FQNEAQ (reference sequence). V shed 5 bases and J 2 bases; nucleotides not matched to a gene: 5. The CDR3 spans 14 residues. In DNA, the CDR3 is TGTGCCAGCAGCCATGCGGGACAGGCCTACGAGCAGTACTTC. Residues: CASSHAGQAYEQYF.

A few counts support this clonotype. The CDR3 DNA reads as TGCAGTGCTTGGGGGGACTATGGCTACACCTTC. This gives the protein CSAWGDYGYTF. The chain is built from TRBV20-1 and TRBJ1-2, with D perhaps matching TRBD1 (5 bases). Trimming stripped 5 bases from V and 3 bases from J, with 7 bases between. Germline V gives CDR1 DFQATT, CDR2 SNEGSKA (reference sequence). This CDR3 comprises 11 residues.

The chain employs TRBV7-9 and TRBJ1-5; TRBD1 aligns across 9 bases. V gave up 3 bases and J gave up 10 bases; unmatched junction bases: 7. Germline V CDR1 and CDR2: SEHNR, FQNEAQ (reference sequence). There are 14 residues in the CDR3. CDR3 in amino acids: CASSLGTGPTPQHF. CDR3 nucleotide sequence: TGTGCCAGCAGCTTGGGGACAGGGCCCACCCCCCAGCATTTT.

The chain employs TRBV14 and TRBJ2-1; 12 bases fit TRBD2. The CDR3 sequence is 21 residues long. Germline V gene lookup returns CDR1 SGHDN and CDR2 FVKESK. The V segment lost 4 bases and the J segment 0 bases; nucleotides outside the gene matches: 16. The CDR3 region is CASSPGGGILTSGSSYNEQFF. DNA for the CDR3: TGTGCCAGCAGCCCCGGGGGCGGGATTTTGACTAGCGGGAGCTCCTACAATGAGCAGTTCTTC.

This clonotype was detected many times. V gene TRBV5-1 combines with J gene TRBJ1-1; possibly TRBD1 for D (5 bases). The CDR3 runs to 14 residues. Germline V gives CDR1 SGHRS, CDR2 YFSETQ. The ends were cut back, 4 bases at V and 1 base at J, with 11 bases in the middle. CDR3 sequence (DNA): TGCGCCAGCAGCGGCGGGACGGAGAACACTGAAGCTTTCTTT. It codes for CASSGGTENTEAFF.